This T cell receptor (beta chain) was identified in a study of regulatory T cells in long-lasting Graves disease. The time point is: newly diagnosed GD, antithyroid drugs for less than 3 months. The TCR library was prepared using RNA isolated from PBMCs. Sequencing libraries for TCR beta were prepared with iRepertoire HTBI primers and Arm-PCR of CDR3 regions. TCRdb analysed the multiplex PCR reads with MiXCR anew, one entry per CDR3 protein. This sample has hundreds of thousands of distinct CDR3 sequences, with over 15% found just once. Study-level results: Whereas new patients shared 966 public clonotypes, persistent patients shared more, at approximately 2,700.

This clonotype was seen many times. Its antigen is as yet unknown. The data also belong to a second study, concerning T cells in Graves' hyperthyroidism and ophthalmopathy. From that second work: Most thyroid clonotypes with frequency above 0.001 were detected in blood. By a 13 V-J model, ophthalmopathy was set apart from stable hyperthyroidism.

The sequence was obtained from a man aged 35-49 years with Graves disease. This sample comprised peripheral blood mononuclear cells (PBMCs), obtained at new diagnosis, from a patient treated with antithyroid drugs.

CDR3 DNA: TGCAGTGTTGTGGGACTTAATAGCAATCAGCCCCAGCATTTT. As protein: CSVVGLNSNQPQHF. The V gene is TRBV20-1, the J gene TRBJ1-5, with D possibly being TRBD1 (5 bases). V was cut by 7 bases and J by 0 bases, with 13 bases left in between. This CDR3 has 14 residues. Germline V CDR1 and CDR2: DFQATT, SNEGSKA (reference sequence).